A selection of T cell receptor beta chains follows, all from one sample in a study of human T cells and chemical hapten exposure. MiXCR was run by TCRdb on the RACE reads, yielding one entry per CDR3 protein. The sample lists tens of thousands of distinct CDR3 sequences, approximately 4.8% occurring once. The sample was whole blood. All receptors derive from a human donor in good health. Some clones in this sample may be carry-over from other donors' samples. Each CDR3 is given with its conserved first and last residue. Each record gives: clone size, V gene, J gene, D gene, CDR3 protein, CDR3 DNA. D genes are given only for firm matches. Some rows have no size entry. The others give once, few or many, or a class for an expanded clone.

abundance: many; v_gene: TRBV27; j_gene: TRBJ1-5; d_gene: .; CDR3aa: CASSHTGARAQHF; CDR3nt: TGTGCCAGCAGCCATACCGGGGCCCGAGCCCAGCATTTT
abundance: many; v_gene: TRBV28; j_gene: TRBJ2-1; d_gene: .; CDR3aa: CASSQGTLEQFF; CDR3nt: TGTGCCAGCAGCCAAGGGACCCTTGAGCAGTTCTTC
abundance: many; v_gene: TRBV29-1; j_gene: TRBJ1-1; d_gene: .; CDR3aa: CSVDRDIEAFF; CDR3nt: TGCAGCGTTGACAGAGATATTGAAGCTTTCTTT
abundance: many; v_gene: TRBV20-1; j_gene: TRBJ2-7; d_gene: TRBD2; CDR3aa: CSVGTSGRASEQYF; CDR3nt: TGCAGTGTTGGGACTAGCGGGAGGGCAAGCGAGCAGTACTTC
abundance: .; v_gene: TRBV14; j_gene: TRBJ1-5; d_gene: .; CDR3aa: CASSQELYRVSHSNQPQHF; CDR3nt: TGTGCCAGCAGCCAAGAGTTGTACAGGGTGTCTCATAGCAATCAGCCCCAGCATTTT
abundance: .; v_gene: TRBV25-1; j_gene: TRBJ2-1; d_gene: .; CDR3aa: CASRRRDGLYNEQFF; CDR3nt: TGTGCCAGCAGGCGCCGGGACGGGCTCTACAATGAGCAGTTCTTC
abundance: many; v_gene: TRBV29-1; j_gene: TRBJ1-2; d_gene: .; CDR3aa: CSVERGKSLYGYTF; CDR3nt: TGCAGCGTTGAACGGGGCAAGTCCCTCTATGGCTACACCTTC
abundance: many; v_gene: TRBV28; j_gene: TRBJ1-3; d_gene: .; CDR3aa: CASTFQLGNTIYF; CDR3nt: TGTGCCAGCACTTTCCAGCTCGGAAACACCATATATTTT
abundance: many; v_gene: TRBV11-2; j_gene: TRBJ2-7; d_gene: .; CDR3aa: CASSLGVAYEQYF; CDR3nt: TGTGCCAGCAGCTTAGGGGTGGCCTACGAGCAGTACTTC
abundance: few; v_gene: TRBV27; j_gene: TRBJ1-6; d_gene: .; CDR3aa: CASSLSNSPLHF; CDR3nt: TGCGCCAGCAGTTTAAGTAATTCACCCCTCCACTTT
abundance: many; v_gene: TRBV10-3; j_gene: TRBJ2-3; d_gene: .; CDR3aa: CATTRINTDTQYF; CDR3nt: TGTGCCACCACCCGTATCAACACAGATACGCAGTATTTT
abundance: few; v_gene: TRBV12-3/TRBV12-4; j_gene: TRBJ2-1; d_gene: TRBD2; CDR3aa: CASSYTSGGQFF; CDR3nt: TGTGCCAGCAGTTATACTAGCGGGGGGCAGTTCTTC
abundance: many; v_gene: TRBV6-5; j_gene: TRBJ1-2; d_gene: .; CDR3aa: CASSYEEGNNYGYTF; CDR3nt: TGTGCCAGCAGTTACGAAGAGGGAAATAACTATGGCTACACCTTC
abundance: .; v_gene: TRBV27; j_gene: TRBJ1-5; d_gene: .; CDR3aa: CASSLDRFGNQPQHF; CDR3nt: TGTGCCAGCAGTTTAGACAGGTTCGGCAATCAGCCCCAGCATTTT
abundance: .; v_gene: TRBV20-1; j_gene: TRBJ1-5; d_gene: TRBD1; CDR3aa: CSASGGQGSNQPQHF; CDR3nt: TGCAGTGCTAGTGGGGGACAGGGTTCCAATCAGCCCCAGCATTTT
abundance: few; v_gene: TRBV2; j_gene: TRBJ2-3; d_gene: .; CDR3aa: CASSEGPLQDTQYF; CDR3nt: TGTGCCAGCAGTGAGGGGCCCCTGCAGGATACGCAGTATTTT
abundance: few; v_gene: TRBV28; j_gene: TRBJ2-3; d_gene: .; CDR3aa: CASSKQGARLMNTQYF; CDR3nt: TGTGCCAGCAGCAAGCAAGGGGCTCGCTTAATGAATACGCAGTATTTT
abundance: .; v_gene: TRBV29-1; j_gene: TRBJ1-4; d_gene: TRBD1; CDR3aa: CSVGQGIEKLFF; CDR3nt: TGCAGCGTTGGACAGGGGATTGAAAAACTGTTTTTT
abundance: many; v_gene: TRBV20-1; j_gene: TRBJ2-1; d_gene: TRBD2; CDR3aa: CSARWGLAGDEQFF; CDR3nt: TGCAGTGCTAGATGGGGACTAGCGGGAGATGAGCAGTTCTTC
abundance: .; v_gene: TRBV13; j_gene: TRBJ2-1; d_gene: .; CDR3aa: CASSLEGRGVEGEQFF; CDR3nt: TGTGCCAGCAGCTTAGAGGGGCGTGGGGTAGAAGGTGAGCAGTTCTTC
abundance: .; v_gene: TRBV28; j_gene: TRBJ2-7; d_gene: .; CDR3aa: CASRLRGKQYF; CDR3nt: TGTGCCAGCAGGCTCCGGGGTAAGCAGTACTTC
abundance: many; v_gene: TRBV10-3; j_gene: TRBJ2-1; d_gene: TRBD2; CDR3aa: CAISRDYDNEQFF; CDR3nt: TGTGCCATCAGTCGGGACTACGACAATGAGCAGTTCTTC
abundance: .; v_gene: TRBV4-1; j_gene: TRBJ2-2; d_gene: .; CDR3aa: CASSYGTGELFF; CDR3nt: TGCGCCAGCAGCTATGGGACCGGGGAGCTGTTTTTT
abundance: many; v_gene: TRBV28; j_gene: TRBJ1-1; d_gene: .; CDR3aa: CASSSSPGNTEAFF; CDR3nt: TGTGCCAGCAGTTCTTCCCCAGGGAACACTGAAGCTTTCTTT
abundance: few; v_gene: TRBV10-3; j_gene: TRBJ1-1; d_gene: .; CDR3aa: CAISESDGENTEAFF; CDR3nt: TGTGCCATCAGTGAGTCGGACGGGGAGAACACTGAAGCTTTCTTT
abundance: many; v_gene: TRBV5-6; j_gene: TRBJ2-7; d_gene: TRBD2; CDR3aa: CASSPLRVAGLSYEQYF; CDR3nt: TGTGCCAGCAGCCCGCTTAGGGTAGCGGGGCTCTCCTACGAGCAGTACTTC
abundance: many; v_gene: TRBV15; j_gene: TRBJ2-1; d_gene: .; CDR3aa: CATSREVLDQQFF; CDR3nt: TGTGCCACCAGCAGAGAGGTGCTAGACCAGCAGTTCTTC
abundance: many; v_gene: TRBV5-1; j_gene: TRBJ2-3; d_gene: TRBD2; CDR3aa: CASSEPTSGRSDTQYF; CDR3nt: TGCGCCAGCAGCGAACCTACTAGCGGGAGGTCAGATACGCAGTATTTT
abundance: many; v_gene: TRBV28; j_gene: TRBJ1-4; d_gene: .; CDR3aa: CASRRLRGYEKLFF; CDR3nt: TGTGCCAGCAGGCGGCTCAGGGGTTACGAAAAACTGTTTTTT
abundance: many; v_gene: TRBV5-1; j_gene: TRBJ2-7; d_gene: TRBD2; CDR3aa: CASSPGTSGPYEQYF; CDR3nt: TGCGCCAGCAGCCCGGGGACTAGCGGGCCCTACGAGCAGTACTTC
abundance: few; v_gene: TRBV24-1; j_gene: TRBJ2-3; d_gene: .; CDR3aa: CATSGLSDAYTDTQYF; CDR3nt: TGTGCCACCAGTGGACTGAGCGACGCTTACACAGATACGCAGTATTTT
abundance: few; v_gene: TRBV12-3/TRBV12-4; j_gene: TRBJ2-1; d_gene: .; CDR3aa: CASRPPDGRSSYNEQFF; CDR3nt: TGTGCCAGCAGGCCCCCCGACGGGCGGAGCTCCTACAATGAGCAGTTCTTC
abundance: .; v_gene: TRBV2; j_gene: TRBJ2-3; d_gene: .; CDR3aa: CASSERVLEQWGTDTQYF; CDR3nt: TGTGCCAGCAGTGAAAGGGTTTTGGAACAGTGGGGCACAGATACGCAGTATTTT
abundance: .; v_gene: TRBV28; j_gene: TRBJ2-7; d_gene: .; CDR3aa: CASRPWDSGYEQYF; CDR3nt: TGTGCCAGCAGGCCCTGGGACTCTGGCTACGAGCAGTACTTC
abundance: few; v_gene: TRBV6-5; j_gene: TRBJ1-5; d_gene: TRBD1; CDR3aa: CASSIDRGSNQPQHF; CDR3nt: TGTGCCAGCAGCATCGACAGGGGAAGTAATCAGCCCCAGCATTTT
abundance: many; v_gene: TRBV25-1; j_gene: TRBJ1-4; d_gene: .; CDR3aa: CASSPGGGPDAGLMKKLFF; CDR3nt: TGTGCCAGCAGTCCCGGGGGAGGGCCAGACGCCGGGTTGATGAAAAAACTGTTTTTT
abundance: many; v_gene: TRBV10-1; j_gene: TRBJ2-7; d_gene: .; CDR3aa: CASSERNSYEQYF; CDR3nt: TGCGCCAGCAGTGAGCGAAACTCCTACGAGCAGTACTTC
abundance: few; v_gene: TRBV11-2; j_gene: TRBJ2-1; d_gene: .; CDR3aa: CASSLGLMSSYNEQFF; CDR3nt: TGTGCCAGCAGCTTAGGACTAATGTCCTCCTACAATGAGCAGTTCTTC
abundance: .; v_gene: TRBV3-1; j_gene: TRBJ2-3; d_gene: .; CDR3aa: CASSQWTPNPGTDTQYF; CDR3nt: TGTGCCAGCAGCCAATGGACTCCCAACCCCGGCACAGATACGCAGTATTTT
abundance: many; v_gene: TRBV4-1; j_gene: TRBJ2-7; d_gene: TRBD2; CDR3aa: CASSQEPSGSTYEQYF; CDR3nt: TGCGCCAGCAGCCAAGAGCCTAGCGGGAGTACCTACGAGCAGTACTTC
abundance: .; v_gene: TRBV11-2; j_gene: TRBJ2-2; d_gene: .; CDR3aa: CASSPAWATVTGELFF; CDR3nt: TGTGCCAGCAGCCCCGCCTGGGCTACCGTCACCGGGGAGCTGTTTTTT
abundance: few; v_gene: TRBV28; j_gene: TRBJ1-2; d_gene: TRBD1; CDR3aa: CASSLPQGYYGYTF; CDR3nt: TGTGCCAGCAGTTTACCACAGGGGTACTATGGCTACACCTTC
abundance: many; v_gene: TRBV7-9; j_gene: TRBJ2-1; d_gene: .; CDR3aa: CASSPTYNEQFF; CDR3nt: TGTGCCAGCAGCCCAACCTACAATGAGCAGTTCTTC
abundance: .; v_gene: TRBV5-1; j_gene: TRBJ2-1; d_gene: .; CDR3aa: CASSLGVTDEQFF; CDR3nt: TGCGCCAGCAGCTTGGGGGTTACCGATGAGCAGTTCTTC
abundance: many; v_gene: TRBV6-5; j_gene: TRBJ2-3; d_gene: .; CDR3aa: CASSYSIRPSDTQYF; CDR3nt: TGTGCCAGCAGTTACTCGATTAGGCCCTCAGATACGCAGTATTTT
abundance: many; v_gene: TRBV12-3/TRBV12-4; j_gene: TRBJ2-7; d_gene: .; CDR3aa: CASSALGLVYEQYF; CDR3nt: TGTGCCAGCTCAGCCCTCGGGCTAGTCTACGAGCAGTACTTC
abundance: many; v_gene: TRBV5-1; j_gene: TRBJ2-7; d_gene: .; CDR3aa: CASSLATGSSYEQYF; CDR3nt: TGCGCCAGCAGCTTGGCAACAGGGAGCTCCTACGAGCAGTACTTC
abundance: .; v_gene: TRBV20-1; j_gene: TRBJ2-7; d_gene: .; CDR3aa: CGAWTGSSYEQYF; CDR3nt: TGCGGTGCTTGGACGGGTAGCTCCTACGAGCAGTACTTC
abundance: many; v_gene: TRBV28; j_gene: TRBJ1-5; d_gene: .; CDR3aa: CATNRAGSNQPQHF; CDR3nt: TGTGCCACAAACCGGGCGGGGAGCAATCAGCCCCAGCATTTT
abundance: many; v_gene: TRBV28; j_gene: TRBJ2-5; d_gene: .; CDR3aa: CASSPWVAGRLGDRETQYF; CDR3nt: TGTGCCAGCAGTCCCTGGGTCGCCGGTCGATTAGGGGATCGAGAGACCCAGTACTTC
abundance: many; v_gene: TRBV6-5; j_gene: TRBJ2-7; d_gene: .; CDR3aa: CASTHTPAGGVYEQYF; CDR3nt: TGTGCCAGCACCCACACTCCGGCAGGGGGGGTCTACGAGCAGTACTTC
abundance: .; v_gene: TRBV7-6; j_gene: TRBJ2-5; d_gene: TRBD2; CDR3aa: CASSTQSGLAFETQYF; CDR3nt: TGTGCCAGCAGCACACAGTCGGGACTAGCTTTTGAGACCCAGTACTTC
abundance: many; v_gene: TRBV5-1; j_gene: TRBJ2-3; d_gene: .; CDR3aa: CASSLEGTLSTDTQYF; CDR3nt: TGCGCCAGCAGCTTGGAGGGGACACTTAGCACAGATACGCAGTATTTT
abundance: .; v_gene: TRBV7-3; j_gene: TRBJ1-1; d_gene: .; CDR3aa: CASSLRPPEAFF; CDR3nt: TGTGCCAGCAGCTTACGGCCTCCTGAAGCTTTCTTT
abundance: many; v_gene: TRBV11-2; j_gene: TRBJ2-1; d_gene: .; CDR3aa: CASSLVPGVNEQFF; CDR3nt: TGTGCCAGCAGCTTAGTCCCCGGGGTCAATGAGCAGTTCTTC
abundance: many; v_gene: TRBV29-1; j_gene: TRBJ2-3; d_gene: .; CDR3aa: CSVEGFPTDTQYF; CDR3nt: TGCAGCGTTGAAGGATTCCCAACAGATACGCAGTATTTT
abundance: many; v_gene: TRBV7-2; j_gene: TRBJ1-5; d_gene: TRBD1; CDR3aa: CASSSGTGQNQPQHF; CDR3nt: TGTGCCAGCAGCTCAGGGACAGGGCAAAATCAGCCCCAGCATTTT
abundance: few; v_gene: TRBV20-1; j_gene: TRBJ2-3; d_gene: .; CDR3aa: CSASGSLLSTDTQYF; CDR3nt: TGCAGTGCTAGCGGGAGCCTACTGAGCACAGATACGCAGTATTTT
abundance: many; v_gene: TRBV9; j_gene: TRBJ1-5; d_gene: TRBD1; CDR3aa: CASSVGTGLNNQPQHF; CDR3nt: TGTGCCAGCAGCGTAGGGACAGGTTTAAACAATCAGCCCCAGCATTTT